Sequencing of this T cell receptor beta chain was carried out in a study of blood T cell repertoires in COVID-19. The CDR3 sequence is 13 residues long. The germline V and J ends were trimmed by 8 bases and 1 base, with 10 bases remaining between them. Looked up from germline, CDR1 is KGHDR and CDR2 is SFDVKD. All enrollees were roughly 18 to 89 years old and from roughly 26 US areas. Cohorts were assigned according to the clinical history that participants reported. Assay: immunoSEQ multiplex PCR; the TCRdb copy retains only in-frame clones and omits some. The table lists about half a million clones, 88% of them singletons. This clone occurred once.

This rearrangement joins TRBV24-1 to TRBJ2-5, with D tentatively TRBD1 (5 bases). The sample consisted of PBMCs or T cells enriched from blood (not recorded which). This TCR derives from a woman aged 55-70 years who had recovered from COVID-19. CDR3: CATTLDSQETQYF. As DNA, the CDR3 is TGTGCCACCACCTTAGACAGCCAAGAGACCCAGTACTTC.